This T cell receptor (beta chain) was found in a study of T-cell reconstitution after alpha-beta-depleted transplantation in children. Study observations and caveats: Reportedly, only several hundred clones from non-depleted graft cells drove alpha-beta T-cell counts at about two months.

The germline gives CDR1 MNHEY, CDR2 SVGEGT. V was pared by 0 bases and J by 9 bases, with 3 bases between. The CDR3 covers 11 residues. A TCRbeta library incorporating unique molecular identifiers was prepared. TCRdb passed the PCR reads through MiXCR, listing each CDR3 protein once. Of about 250,000 distinct CDR3 sequences listed, approximately 24% were seen once; the top ten hold 4.5% to 5.5%. As to this clonotype: Antigen unknown.

This chain uses TRBV6-2 or TRBV6-3 with TRBJ2-1; D is unresolved. The sequence was collected from a female patient aged 2 to 10 who had a stem cell transplant for congenital amegakaryocytic thrombocytopenia, so the T cells may come from the graft donor. Source: PBMCs, mostly from graft donor cells, taken 360 days after TCRalphabeta/CD19-depleted stem cell transplant. CDR3 coding DNA: TGTGCCAGCAGTTACTCGGTTGAGCAGTTCTTC. Its translation: CASSYSVEQFF.